Given below is one T cell receptor (beta chain) in context. Its antigen is undetermined. Sequencing of TCR beta was performed on blood CD8+ and CD4+ T cells. TEMRA cells were FACS-enriched, unlike CD8+ and CD4+ T cells, which were negatively isolated. This record comes from a study of CD8 T cells in Susac syndrome. Whole-study results and caveats: An acknowledgment was made by the study that its TCR sequencing and HLA analysis involved relatively few individuals.

RNA, at about 0.45 to 1 ug, was reverse transcribed with random hexamers. Amplification of the TCR beta CDR3 was carried out by immunoSEQ multiplex PCR, which spanned a total of 54 Vbeta and 13 Jbeta segments. TCRdb re-analysed the immunoSEQ multiplex PCR reads in MiXCR, keeping a single row per CDR3 protein. This table has 130,000 or so distinct CDR3 sequences, around nine tenths appearing once. This CDR3 spans 19 amino acids. The germline CDR1 and CDR2 sequences are LGHNA and YSLEER. J was trimmed by 3 bases and V by 0 bases; bases with no gene match: 15. The sequence derives from a human donor with multiple sclerosis. Sequencing used CD8+ T cells from PBMCs. The chain links TRBV4-3 to TRBJ2-7; 9 positions agree with TRBD2. The CDR3 sequence is CASSQENAPGLAAVYEQYF. DNA of the CDR3: TGCGCCAGCAGCCAAGAAAATGCGCCGGGACTAGCAGCAGTCTACGAGCAGTACTTC.